Listed below are T cell receptor beta chains from one sample, sequenced in a study of graft-versus-host responses after intestinal transplantation. The method was immunoSEQ multiplex PCR; TCRdb's version includes in-frame clones alone and lacks a portion of them. The repertoire holds about 23,000 clones, with around 47% as singletons. The sequencing used alloreactive CD8+ T cells from a mixed lymphocyte reaction culture, collected before transplantation. Every receptor here comes from a human patient who was an organ donor for intestinal transplantation. CDR3s include the opening cysteine and the closing phenylalanine or tryptophan. A D gene is named only where the DNA matches it firmly. Expanded clones are given a class, and other clones once, few, many or no size at all.

>NA|TRBV27|NA|14|TRBJ2-3
CASTPFSPGDTQYF
TGTGCCAGCACCCCCTTCTCCCCAGGGGATACGCAGTATTTT
>TRBD2|TRBV29-1|NA|17|TRBJ2-1
CSVDGGLAGRTYNEQFF
TGCAGCGTTGATGGGGGACTAGCGGGACGCACCTACAATGAGCAGTTCTTC
>TRBD2|TRBV19|NA|13|TRBJ2-7
CASSIWGSGGQYF
TGTGCCAGTAGTATCTGGGGTAGCGGGGGACAGTACTTC
>NA|TRBV7-9|NA|15|TRBJ1-2
CASSDPGLPGGGYTF
TGTGCCAGCAGCGATCCGGGACTCCCTGGGGGTGGCTACACCTTC
>TRBD1|TRBV6-1|medium-sized|13|TRBJ2-7
CASRGGQGYEQYF
TGTGCCAGCAGGGGGGGACAGGGCTACGAGCAGTACTTC
>TRBD1|TRBV6-8|NA|14|TRBJ2-1
CASSPGQGGYEQFF
TGTGCCAGCAGCCCGGGACAGGGAGGGTATGAGCAGTTCTTC
>NA|TRBV11-2|NA|13|TRBJ2-5
CASSDRYQETQYF
TGTGCCAGCAGCGACAGGTACCAAGAGACCCAGTACTTC
>TRBD2|TRBV5-1|NA|14|TRBJ2-7
CASSLAGLAYEQYF
TGCGCCAGCAGCTTGGCGGGACTAGCTTACGAGCAGTACTTC
>TRBD2|TRBV4-2|NA|16|TRBJ2-1
CASSQERAGEYNEQFF
TGTGCCAGCAGCCAAGAAAGGGCGGGGGAATACAATGAGCAGTTCTTC
>NA|TRBV10-3|few|12|TRBJ1-6
CAISVGVSPLHF
TGTGCCATCAGTGTGGGGGTTTCTCCCCTCCACTTT
>NA|TRBV5-4|few|15|TRBJ2-3
CASSLGTAGTDTQYF
TGTGCCAGCAGCTTGGGGACTGCAGGGACAGATACGCAGTATTTT
>TRBD1|TRBV9|NA|14|TRBJ2-3
CASSLGGGTDTQYF
TGTGCCAGCAGCTTAGGGGGCGGCACAGATACGCAGTATTTT
>TRBD2|TRBV4-1|NA|14|TRBJ2-1
CASSQEGLDNEQFF
TGCGCCAGCAGCCAAGAGGGACTAGACAATGAGCAGTTCTTC
>NA|TRBV7-9|NA|16|TRBJ2-6
CASSSHRTSGANVLTF
TGTGCCAGCAGCTCGCACCGGACCTCTGGGGCCAACGTCCTGACTTTC
>TRBD1|TRBV30|few|14|TRBJ2-5
CAWSIQTGMETQYF
TGTGCCTGGAGTATTCAGACAGGGATGGAGACCCAGTACTTC
>NA|TRBV10-3|NA|15|TRBJ1-2
CAISESIGGDYGYTF
TGTGCCATCAGTGAGTCGATAGGGGGTGACTATGGCTACACCTTC
>NA|TRBV7-9|NA|16|TRBJ2-1
CASSLGLLSLYNEQFF
TGTGCCAGCAGCTTAGGGCTCCTCAGCCTATACAATGAGCAGTTCTTC
>TRBD2|TRBV28|NA|12|TRBJ2-7
CASSSSGSEQYF
TGTGCCAGCAGTTCTAGCGGGAGTGAGCAGTACTTC
>NA|TRBV6-1|once|14|TRBJ2-5
CASSEFRGRETQYF
TGTGCCAGCAGTGAATTTAGGGGACGGGAGACCCAGTACTTC
>NA|TRBV10-1|NA|13|TRBJ2-3
CASSVTLADTQYF
TGCGCCAGCAGTGTTACTTTAGCAGATACGCAGTATTTT
>TRBD1|TRBV4-3|NA|16|TRBJ2-2
CASSQVLTGGSGELFF
TGCGCCAGCAGCCAAGTCCTAACAGGGGGAAGCGGGGAGCTGTTTTTT
>NA|TRBV7-2|NA|19|TRBJ2-1
CASSLAGKGYVSYYNEQFF
TGTGCCAGCAGCTTAGCGGGCAAGGGTTACGTTTCGTACTACAATGAGCAGTTCTTC
>TRBD2|TRBV5-6|NA|16|TRBJ2-1
CASSFGLSGIYNEQFF
TGTGCCAGCAGCTTCGGCCTTAGCGGGATCTACAATGAGCAGTTCTTC
>TRBD2|TRBV4-3|NA|17|TRBJ2-1
CASSQEVLALSYNEQFF
TGCGCCAGCAGCCAAGAGGTACTAGCGCTCTCCTACAATGAGCAGTTCTTC
>TRBD1|TRBV5-4|NA|16|TRBJ2-7
CASSLAPGQGIYEQYF
TGTGCCAGCAGCTTGGCCCCAGGACAGGGCATCTACGAGCAGTACTTC
>NA|TRBV4-3|NA|16|TRBJ2-7
CASSQYGTSSSYEQYF
TGCGCCAGCAGCCAGTACGGGACTTCGAGCTCCTACGAGCAGTACTTC